This is a list of T cell receptor beta chains from one sample in a study of OX40 agonist ivuxolimab in advanced cancers. Here immunoSEQ multiplex PCR was the method, and the copy in TCRdb shows in-frame clones only, minus some. The sample carries about 66,000 clones, 60% to 80% recorded once. This specimen consisted of CD4+ or CD8+ T cells sorted from blood, obtained in a trial of the OX40 agonist ivuxolimab. Source of these receptors: an adult with an advanced solid tumor such as melanoma, head and neck, liver or kidney cancer. Each CDR3 is given with its conserved first and last residue. D genes are given only for firm matches. Size is omitted from some rows. Given values are once, few, many or a class for expanded clones.

v_gene	abundance	len	d_gene	j_gene	CDR3aa	CDR3nt
TRBV18	-	15	-	TRBJ2-7	CASSPPVREVGEQYF	TGTGCCAGCTCACCACCGGTCAGGGAGGTTGGCGAGCAGTACTTC
TRBV12-5	few	15	-	TRBJ2-3	CASASGGSGTDTQYF	TGTGCTAGTGCCAGTGGGGGGAGTGGCACAGATACGCAGTATTTT
TRBV15	few	12	TRBD2	TRBJ2-7	CATSRTSNEQYF	TGTGCCACCAGCAGGACTAGCAACGAGCAGTACTTC
TRBV28	once	14	TRBD1	TRBJ1-1	CASSSWDRNTEAFF	TGTGCCAGCAGTTCTTGGGACAGGAACACTGAAGCTTTCTTT
TRBV7-2	-	14	-	TRBJ2-7	CASSLEGSWREQYF	TGTGCCAGCAGCTTAGAGGGCTCTTGGCGCGAGCAGTACTTC
TRBV5-1	-	16	TRBD2	TRBJ2-7	CASSNIGGTSSYEQYF	TGCGCCAGCAGCAACATCGGGGGGACGTCCTCCTACGAGCAGTACTTC
TRBV5-1	-	16	TRBD1	TRBJ2-2	CASSRTGGLDTGELFF	TGCGCCAGCAGCAGAACAGGGGGCTTGGACACCGGGGAGCTGTTTTTT
TRBV6-5	-	15	TRBD1	TRBJ2-2	CASRKRTGNTGELFF	TGTGCCAGCAGAAAGAGGACAGGGAACACCGGGGAGCTGTTTTTT
TRBV21-1	few	15	-	TRBJ1-5	CASNLGQGCNQPQHF	TGTGCCAGCAACCTCGGACAGGGTTGCAATCAGCCCCAGCATTTT
TRBV7-9	-	14	TRBD1	TRBJ1-4	CASRTGTGGEKLFF	TGTGCCAGCAGAACCGGGACAGGGGGTGAAAAACTGTTTTTT
TRBV6-1	-	15	-	TRBJ1-1	CASSNPGRGSTEAFF	TGTGCCAGCAGTAACCCCGGGAGGGGTAGCACTGAAGCTTTCTTT
TRBV6-1	-	14	-	TRBJ2-7	CASSEVGNSYEQYF	TGTGCCAGCAGTGAGGTAGGGAACTCCTACGAGCAGTACTTC
TRBV10-3	-	12	-	TRBJ1-2	CAISEGSGGCTF	TGTGCCATCAGTGAGGGGAGTGGGGGCTGCACCTTC
TRBV2	-	14	TRBD1	TRBJ1-2	CASSDWTGSVGYTF	TGTGCCAGCAGTGACTGGACAGGGTCGGTGGGCTACACCTTC
TRBV6-1	-	13	-	TRBJ1-2	CASTSGTGYGYTF	TGTGCCAGCACCTCAGGGACGGGCTATGGCTACACCTTC
TRBV2	-	19	-	TRBJ2-6	CASSAPAPGRLSGANVLTF	TGTGCCAGCAGTGCCCCCGCTCCGGGACGCCTCTCTGGGGCCAACGTCCTGACTTTC
TRBV2	-	14	TRBD1	TRBJ2-7	CASSPRDRGYEQYF	TGTGCCAGCAGCCCCCGGGACAGGGGTTACGAGCAGTACTTC
TRBV9	few	16	TRBD1	TRBJ1-2	CASSERLGTGSYGYTF	TGTGCCAGCAGCGAACGACTCGGGACAGGGAGCTATGGCTACACCTTC
TRBV9	-	14	TRBD1	TRBJ1-1	CASSALTGDTEAFF	TGTGCCAGCAGCGCTCTAACAGGGGACACTGAAGCTTTCTTT
TRBV2	-	14	-	TRBJ1-1	CASRIIQMNTEAFF	TGTGCCAGCAGGATTATTCAGATGAACACTGAAGCTTTCTTT
TRBV5-6	-	14	-	TRBJ2-7	CASSVSGLTYEQYF	TGTGCCAGCAGCGTATCCGGACTGACCTACGAGCAGTACTTC
TRBV6-6	-	15	TRBD1	TRBJ2-7	CASSYQGQGAGEQYF	TGTGCCAGCAGTTATCAGGGACAGGGGGCAGGGGAGCAGTACTTC
TRBV7-6	once	16	TRBD1	TRBJ1-4	CASSLGGQGTNEKLFF	TGTGCCAGCAGCCTTGGAGGACAGGGCACTAATGAAAAACTGTTTTTT
TRBV5-4	-	16	-	TRBJ1-6	CASSLAQGSGNSPLHF	TGTGCCAGCAGCTTGGCACAGGGTTCGGGGAATTCACCCCTCCACTTT
TRBV28	-	14	-	TRBJ1-1	CASSSGQGRAEAFF	TGTGCCAGCAGCTCAGGGCAGGGGAGAGCTGAAGCTTTCTTT
TRBV5-1	-	14	-	TRBJ1-1	CASSLQVRETEAFF	TGCGCCAGCAGCTTACAGGTTCGAGAAACTGAAGCTTTCTTT
TRBV10-3	-	14	-	TRBJ1-1	CAIRLAGMNTEAFF	TGTGCCATCCGACTGGCAGGGATGAACACTGAAGCTTTCTTT
TRBV7-3	-	13	-	TRBJ2-1	CASSLTRGDEQFF	TGTGCCAGCAGCTTAACTAGGGGAGATGAGCAGTTCTTC
TRBV5-4	-	14	-	TRBJ2-1	CASSLGGWGNEQFF	TGTGCCAGCAGCTTGGGGGGCTGGGGCAATGAGCAGTTCTTC
TRBV4-2	once	16	-	TRBJ2-7	CASSQTLGGISYEQYF	TGTGCCAGCAGCCAAACCTTGGGTGGAATTTCCTACGAGCAGTACTTC
TRBV5-1	-	15	TRBD1	TRBJ1-2	CASSLGTGAGYGYTF	TGCGCCAGCAGCCTTGGGACAGGGGCAGGCTATGGCTACACCTTC
TRBV7-9	-	14	TRBD1	TRBJ1-2	CASSRDSTNYGYTF	TGTGCCAGCAGCCGGGACAGCACTAACTATGGCTACACCTTC
TRBV4-1	-	13	TRBD1	TRBJ1-2	CASSQAGGYGYTF	TGCGCCAGCAGCCAAGCAGGGGGCTATGGCTACACCTTC
TRBV28	-	14	TRBD1	TRBJ1-5	CASSPTGRNQPQHF	TGTGCCAGCAGTCCGACAGGGAGAAATCAGCCCCAGCATTTT
TRBV4-1	-	14	-	TRBJ1-5	CASSQDGGGQPQHF	TGCGCCAGCAGCCAAGATGGCGGGGGTCAGCCCCAGCATTTT
TRBV9	once	15	-	TRBJ2-3	CASSVEPKSTDTQYF	TGTGCCAGCAGCGTCGAACCGAAGAGCACAGATACGCAGTATTTT
TRBV5-1	-	14	-	TRBJ1-1	CASSSGEVNTEAFF	TGCGCCAGCAGCTCAGGGGAAGTGAACACTGAAGCTTTCTTT
TRBV2	few	14	-	TRBJ1-4	CASSTGNSNEKLFF	TGTGCCAGCAGCACGGGGAACTCTAATGAAAAACTGTTTTTT
TRBV27	-	17	TRBD1	TRBJ1-1	CASSSGRGRGGRTEAFF	TGTGCCAGCAGTTCCGGCAGGGGGCGCGGGGGTCGCACTGAAGCTTTCTTT
TRBV2	-	13	-	TRBJ1-5	CASSVEWDQPQHF	TGTGCCAGCAGTGTTGAATGGGACCAGCCCCAGCATTTT
TRBV30	once	15	-	TRBJ1-6	CAWSVLLGSNSPLHF	TGTGCCTGGAGTGTACTCCTGGGTTCCAATTCACCCCTCCACTTT
TRBV6-6	-	12	-	TRBJ2-7	CASREGKNEQYF	TGTGCCAGCAGAGAGGGGAAGAACGAGCAGTACTTC